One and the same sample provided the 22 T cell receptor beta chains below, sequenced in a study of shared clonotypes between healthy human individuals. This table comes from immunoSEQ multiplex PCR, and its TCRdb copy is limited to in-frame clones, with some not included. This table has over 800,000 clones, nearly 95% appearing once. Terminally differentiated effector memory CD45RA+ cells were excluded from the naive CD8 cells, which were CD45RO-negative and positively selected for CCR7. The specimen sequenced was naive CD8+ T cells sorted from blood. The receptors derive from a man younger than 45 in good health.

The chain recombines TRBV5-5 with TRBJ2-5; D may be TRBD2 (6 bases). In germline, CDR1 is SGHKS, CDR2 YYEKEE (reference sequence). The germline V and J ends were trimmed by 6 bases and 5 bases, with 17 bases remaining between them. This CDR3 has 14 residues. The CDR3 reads CASNPVGGSETQYF. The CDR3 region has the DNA TGTGCCAGCAACCCGGTTGGAGGGTCGGAGACCCAGTACTTC.

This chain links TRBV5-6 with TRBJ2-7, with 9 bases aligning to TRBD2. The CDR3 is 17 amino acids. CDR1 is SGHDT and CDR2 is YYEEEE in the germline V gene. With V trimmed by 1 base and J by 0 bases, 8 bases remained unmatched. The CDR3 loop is CASSLLAGPGTSYEQYF. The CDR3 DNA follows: TGTGCCAGCAGCTTGCTAGCGGGACCCGGGACCTCCTACGAGCAGTACTTC.

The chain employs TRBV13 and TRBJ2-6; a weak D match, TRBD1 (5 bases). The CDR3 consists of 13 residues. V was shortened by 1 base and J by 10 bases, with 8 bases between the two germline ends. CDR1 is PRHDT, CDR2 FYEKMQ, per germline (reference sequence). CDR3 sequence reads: CASSLEGVNVLTF. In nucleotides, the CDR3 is TGTGCCAGCAGCTTAGAAGGGGTGAACGTCCTGACTTTC. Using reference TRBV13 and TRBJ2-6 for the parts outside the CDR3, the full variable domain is AAGVIQSPRHLIKEKRETATLKCYPIPRHDTVYWYQQGPGQDPQFLISFYEKMQSDKGSIPDRFSAQQFSDYHSELNMSSLELGDSALYFCASSLEGVNVLTFGAGSRLTVL.

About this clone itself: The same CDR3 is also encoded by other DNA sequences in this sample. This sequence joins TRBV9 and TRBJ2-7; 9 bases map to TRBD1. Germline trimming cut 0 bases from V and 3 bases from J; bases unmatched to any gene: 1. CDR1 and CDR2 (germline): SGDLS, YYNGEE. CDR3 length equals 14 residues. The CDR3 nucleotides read TGTGCCAGCAGCGTAGGGGACAGGGTCTACGAGCAGTACTTC. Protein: CASSVGDRVYEQYF.

CDR3 sequence: CASSAPEAGPLKETQYF. DNA of the CDR3: TGTGCCAGCAGCGCACCCGAAGCGGGACCGCTCAAAGAGACCCAGTACTTC. The genes are TRBV7-9 and TRBJ2-5; 7 nucleotides agree with TRBD2. Germline V gene lookup returns CDR1 SEHNR and CDR2 FQNEAQ (reference sequence). This CDR3 region has 17 residues. The V gene end was trimmed by 5 bases and the J gene end by 3 bases; junction bases not matched to a gene: 15. The entire variable domain, with the rest obtained from reference TRBV7-9 and TRBJ2-5, is as follows: DTGVSQNPRHKITKRGQNVTFRCDPISEHNRLYWYRQTLGQGPEFLTYFQNEAQLEKSRLLSDRFSAERPKGSFSTLEIQRTEQGDSAMYLCASSAPEAGPLKETQYFGPGTRLLVL.

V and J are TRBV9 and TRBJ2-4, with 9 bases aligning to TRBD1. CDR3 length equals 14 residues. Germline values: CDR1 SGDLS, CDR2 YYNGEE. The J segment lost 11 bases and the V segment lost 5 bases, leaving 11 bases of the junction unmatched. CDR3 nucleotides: TGTGCCAGCAGGGCCGGGACAGGGAAAGAGCTTCAGTACTTC. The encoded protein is CASRAGTGKELQYF.

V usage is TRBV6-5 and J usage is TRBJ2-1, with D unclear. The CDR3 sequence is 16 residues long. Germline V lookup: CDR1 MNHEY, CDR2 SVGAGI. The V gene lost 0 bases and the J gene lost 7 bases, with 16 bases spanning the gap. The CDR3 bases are TGTGCCAGCAGTTACTCCTCCCTCGGTTTGGGGAATGAGCAGTTCTTC. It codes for CASSYSSLGLGNEQFF.

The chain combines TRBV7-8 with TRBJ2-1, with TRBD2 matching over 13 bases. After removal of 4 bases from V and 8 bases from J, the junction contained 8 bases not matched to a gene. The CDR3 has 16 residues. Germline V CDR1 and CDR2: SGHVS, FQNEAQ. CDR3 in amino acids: CASSSSGLAGDYEQFF. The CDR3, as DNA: TGTGCCAGCAGCTCAAGTGGACTAGCGGGGGACTATGAGCAGTTCTTC.

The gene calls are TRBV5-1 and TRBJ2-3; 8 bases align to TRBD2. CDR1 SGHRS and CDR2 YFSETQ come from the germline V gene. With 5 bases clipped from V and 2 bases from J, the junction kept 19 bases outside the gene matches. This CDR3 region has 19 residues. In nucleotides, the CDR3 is TGCGCCAGCAGTCCGGGGGAGAGAGGGACTAGTTTTAACACAGATACGCAGTATTTT. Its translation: CASSPGERGTSFNTDTQYF.

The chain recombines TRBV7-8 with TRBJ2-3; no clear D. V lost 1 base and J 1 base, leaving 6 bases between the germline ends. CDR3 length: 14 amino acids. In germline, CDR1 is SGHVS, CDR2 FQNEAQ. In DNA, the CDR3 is TGTGCCAGCAGCTTAGAGGCGCGCACAGATACGCAGTATTTT. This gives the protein CASSLEARTDTQYF.

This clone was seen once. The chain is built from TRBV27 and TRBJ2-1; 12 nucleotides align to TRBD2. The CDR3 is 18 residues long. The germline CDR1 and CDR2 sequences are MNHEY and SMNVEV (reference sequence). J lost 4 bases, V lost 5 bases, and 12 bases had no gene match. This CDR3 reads CASSPLGTSGLSYNEQFF. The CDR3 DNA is TGTGCCAGCAGTCCGTTAGGGACTAGCGGGTTGTCTTACAATGAGCAGTTCTTC.

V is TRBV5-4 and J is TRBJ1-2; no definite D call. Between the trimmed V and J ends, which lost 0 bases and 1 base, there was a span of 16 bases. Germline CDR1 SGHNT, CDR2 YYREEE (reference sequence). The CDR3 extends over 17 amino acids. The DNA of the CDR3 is TGTGCCAGCAGCTTGGCCCAGCGGCCCCCCGATAACTATGGCTACACCTTC. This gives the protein CASSLAQRPPDNYGYTF.

The CDR3 DNA reads as TGTGCCAGTACGGAGTCTACCCGCCGCACAGATACGCAGTATTTT. Its protein is CASTESTRRTDTQYF. The V call is TRBV19, the J call TRBJ2-3; D is undetermined. In germline, CDR1 is LNHDA, CDR2 SQIVND (reference sequence). Between the trimmed V and J ends, which lost 7 bases and 1 base, there was a span of 15 bases. The length of the CDR3 is 15 residues.

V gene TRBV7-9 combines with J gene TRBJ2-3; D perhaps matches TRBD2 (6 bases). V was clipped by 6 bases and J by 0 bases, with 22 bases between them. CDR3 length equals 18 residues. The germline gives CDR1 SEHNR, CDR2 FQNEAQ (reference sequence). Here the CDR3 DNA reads TGTGCCAGCAGTTCACTAGACCCCCTGAGCGGGAGCACAGATACGCAGTATTTT. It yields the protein CASSSLDPLSGSTDTQYF.

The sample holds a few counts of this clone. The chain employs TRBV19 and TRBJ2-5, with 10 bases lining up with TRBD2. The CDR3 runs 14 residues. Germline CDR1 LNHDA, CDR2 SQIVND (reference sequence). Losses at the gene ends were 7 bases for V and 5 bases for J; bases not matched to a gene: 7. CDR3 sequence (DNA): TGTGCCAGTACAGAGCGGGAGGGCTTGGAGACCCAGTACTTC. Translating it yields CASTEREGLETQYF.

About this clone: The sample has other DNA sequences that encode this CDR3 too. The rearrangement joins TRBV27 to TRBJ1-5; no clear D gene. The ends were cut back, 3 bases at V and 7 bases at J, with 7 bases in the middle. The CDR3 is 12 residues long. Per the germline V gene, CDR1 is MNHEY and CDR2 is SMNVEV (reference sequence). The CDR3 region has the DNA TGTGCCAGCAGTTTGGTTGGACAGCCCCAGCATTTT. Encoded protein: CASSLVGQPQHF.

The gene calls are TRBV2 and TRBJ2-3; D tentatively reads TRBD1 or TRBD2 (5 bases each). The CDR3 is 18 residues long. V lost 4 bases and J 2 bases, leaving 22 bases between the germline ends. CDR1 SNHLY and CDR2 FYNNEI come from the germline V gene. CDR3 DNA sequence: TGTGCCAGCAGTGTTCGTAGTGGGGCTGGACTCAACACAGATACGCAGTATTTT. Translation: CASSVRSGAGLNTDTQYF.

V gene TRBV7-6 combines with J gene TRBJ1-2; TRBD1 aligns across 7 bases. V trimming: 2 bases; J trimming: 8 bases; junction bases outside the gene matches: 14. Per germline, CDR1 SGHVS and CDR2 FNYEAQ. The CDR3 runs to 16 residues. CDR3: CASSLSGGSSFGGYTF. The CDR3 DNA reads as TGTGCCAGCAGCTTATCAGGGGGGTCGTCGTTTGGCGGCTACACCTTC.

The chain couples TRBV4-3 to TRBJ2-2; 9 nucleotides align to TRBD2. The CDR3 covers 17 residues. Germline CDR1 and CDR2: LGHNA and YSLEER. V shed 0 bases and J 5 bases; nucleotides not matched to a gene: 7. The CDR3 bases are TGCGCCAGCAGCCAAGATCTGGCGGGAGGGCGAACCGGGGAGCTGTTTTTT. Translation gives CASSQDLAGGRTGELFF.

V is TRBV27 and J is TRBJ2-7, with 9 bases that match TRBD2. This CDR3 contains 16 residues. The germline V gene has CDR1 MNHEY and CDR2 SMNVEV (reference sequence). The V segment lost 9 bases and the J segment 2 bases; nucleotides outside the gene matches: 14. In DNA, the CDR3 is TGTGCCAGTAGCCCGGCTAGCGGGGAGAGAGCCTACGAGCAGTACTTC. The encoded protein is CASSPASGERAYEQYF.

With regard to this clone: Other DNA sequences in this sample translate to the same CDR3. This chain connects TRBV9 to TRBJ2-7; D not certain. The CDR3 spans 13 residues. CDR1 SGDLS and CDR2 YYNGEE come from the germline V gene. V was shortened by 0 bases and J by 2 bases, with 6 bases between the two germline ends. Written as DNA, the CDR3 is TGTGCCAGCAGCGTAGATGGAGCCTACGAGCAGTACTTC. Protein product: CASSVDGAYEQYF.

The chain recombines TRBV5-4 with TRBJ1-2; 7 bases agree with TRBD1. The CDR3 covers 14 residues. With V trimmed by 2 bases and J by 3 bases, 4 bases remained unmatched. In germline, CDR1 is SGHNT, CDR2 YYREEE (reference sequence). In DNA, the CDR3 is TGTGCCAGCAGCTTATCCCAGGGGGACTATGGCTACACCTTC. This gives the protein CASSLSQGDYGYTF.